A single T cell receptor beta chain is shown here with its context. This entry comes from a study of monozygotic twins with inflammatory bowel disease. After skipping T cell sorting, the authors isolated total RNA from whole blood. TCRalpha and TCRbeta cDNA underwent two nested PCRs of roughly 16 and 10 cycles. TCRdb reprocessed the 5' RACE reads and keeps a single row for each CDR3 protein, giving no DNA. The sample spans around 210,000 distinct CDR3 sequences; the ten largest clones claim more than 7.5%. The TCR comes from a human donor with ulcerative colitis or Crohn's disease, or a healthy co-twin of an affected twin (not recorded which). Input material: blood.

The CDR3 is CASSAGQGIYEQYF. The rearrangement uses TRBV5-5 and TRBJ2-7; the D call of TRBD1 rests on TCRdb alone, since no DNA is present to check it. CDR1 and CDR2 (germline): SGHKS, YYEKEE (reference sequence). The CDR3 is 14 residues long.